The rows below give T cell receptor beta chains drawn from one sample of a study of blood T cells in healthy people across ages. TCRdb redid the calling of the 5' RACE reads with MiXCR, one entry per CDR3 protein. The table includes about 1.8 million distinct CDR3 sequences, roughly 49% detected once. The sample was blood. These receptors originate from a middle-aged woman in good health. CDR3s leave out the opening cysteine and the closing phenylalanine or tryptophan. A D gene is named only where the DNA matches it firmly.

d_call	v_call	j_call	cdr3_aa
.	TRBV12-3/TRBV12-4	TRBJ2-3	ASSLGCDTDTQY
.	TRBV7-2	TRBJ1-1	ASSQLGRVTEAF
TRBD1	TRBV29-1	TRBJ2-2	SVRPGQGASGELF
.	TRBV21-1	.	ASSKGRAPYEQY
TRBD1	TRBV20-1	TRBJ1-5	SARELTGGPQPQH
.	TRBV4-3	TRBJ1-6	ASSQVTGPLH
TRBD2	TRBV4-1	TRBJ2-7	ASSSASSGGAYEQY
TRBD1	TRBV6-6	TRBJ1-2	ASSYSKTGGYGYT
TRBD1	TRBV28	TRBJ2-4	ASTDRVDIQY
.	TRBV15	TRBJ1-2	ATSRGAPRTLIAYGYT
TRBD2	TRBV5-1	TRBJ2-1	ASSLAAGGPNEQF
.	TRBV2	TRBJ2-5	AGLTVTQKTQY
TRBD1	TRBV20-1	.	SARPSQGPYEQY
.	TRBV2	TRBJ2-4	ASSGAKNIQY
TRBD1	TRBV7-9	TRBJ2-7	ASSLAGTGRYEQY